A single sample is the source of the 26 T cell receptor beta chains below, sequenced in a study of blood T cell repertoires in COVID-19. The data were produced by immunoSEQ multiplex PCR, yet TCRdb's version contains in-frame clones alone and is incomplete. The data hold about 240,000 clones, with more than 75% observed a single time. Material: PBMCs or T cells enriched from blood (not recorded which). These TCRs come from a woman in her thirties or forties with acute COVID-19.

The chain couples TRBV4-1 to TRBJ1-2; TRBD1 matches 7 bases. Losses at the gene ends were 5 bases for V and 3 bases for J; bases not matched to a gene: 6. The CDR3 length is 14 residues. Looked up from germline, CDR1 is MGHRA and CDR2 is YSYEKL. CDR3 in amino acids: CASSKRGQYYGYTF. CDR3 bases: TGCGCCAGCAGCAAAAGGGGACAGTACTATGGCTACACCTTC.

This clone was counted only a few times. The chain couples TRBV2 to TRBJ1-5; the match to TRBD1 covers 8 bases. V shed 3 bases, J shed 5 bases, and the junction held 6 bases outside the gene matches. The CDR3 consists of 15 residues. Germline V gene lookup returns CDR1 SNHLY and CDR2 FYNNEI. CDR3 residues: CASSEAGTGHQPQHF. DNA for the CDR3: TGTGCCAGCAGTGAGGCGGGGACAGGACATCAGCCCCAGCATTTT.

CDR3 bases: TGTGCCACCAGCAGGACTAGCGGGAGACGGTGGGAGACCCAGTACTTC. It codes for CATSRTSGRRWETQYF. The V and J genes are TRBV15 and TRBJ2-5, with 12 bases aligning to TRBD2. V was clipped by 3 bases and J by 5 bases; unmatched bases: 7. The CDR3 totals 16 residues. The germline V gene has CDR1 LNHNV and CDR2 YYDKDF (reference sequence).

This clone appeared a single time. The chain uses TRBV29-1 and TRBJ2-1, with 14 bases aligning to TRBD2. The CDR3 consists of 15 residues. The V gene end was trimmed by 1 base and the J gene end by 6 bases; junction bases not matched to a gene: 2. The germline gives CDR1 SQVTM, CDR2 ANQGSEA. CDR3 residues: CSVEVGLAGVNEQFF. Written as DNA, the CDR3 is TGCAGCGTTGAAGTGGGACTAGCGGGAGTCAATGAGCAGTTCTTC.

This clone was observed a single time. The rearrangement links TRBV28 to TRBJ2-2; 11 nucleotides align to TRBD2. J lost 8 bases, V lost 6 bases, and 8 bases had no gene match. The CDR3 totals 15 residues. Germline values: CDR1 MDHEN, CDR2 SYDVKM. CDR3 sequence: CASRRLAGYSGELFF. As DNA, the CDR3 is TGTGCCAGCAGGAGACTAGCGGGATATAGTGGGGAGCTGTTTTTT.

The chain uses TRBV30 and TRBJ2-7; TRBD1 matches 12 bases. V shed 4 bases and J 3 bases; nucleotides not matched to a gene: 4. CDR1 is GTSNPN and CDR2 is SVGIG in the germline V gene (reference sequence). The CDR3 is 14 residues long. The CDR3 reads CAWKGQGALYEQYF. The CDR3, as DNA: TGTGCCTGGAAGGGACAGGGGGCTCTCTACGAGCAGTACTTC.

This clone was seen a single time. The V call is TRBV27, the J call TRBJ2-7; the match to TRBD2 covers 8 bases. The CDR3 has 14 residues. Germline V gene sequence: CDR1 MNHEY, CDR2 SMNVEV (reference sequence). V lost 2 bases, J lost 2 bases, and 2 bases stayed unmatched. CDR3 sequence (DNA): TGTGCCAGCAGTTTAGACGGGAGGGCCTACGAGCAGTACTTC. The encoded protein is CASSLDGRAYEQYF.

This clone was recorded once. V usage is TRBV3-1 (or the pseudogene TRBV3-2) and J usage is TRBJ2-1; unclear D gene. V lost 0 bases to trimming and J lost 8 bases, with 8 bases between them. The CDR3 loop spans 13 amino acids. Germline V gene data show CDR1 as LGHDT and CDR2 as YNNKEL (reference sequence). Here the CDR3 reads CASSQEQQYEQFF. DNA for the CDR3: TGTGCCAGCAGCCAAGAACAGCAGTATGAGCAGTTCTTC.

The chain joins TRBV9 to TRBJ2-7; D is ambiguous. Deletions cut 6 bases from V and 5 bases from J, with 6 bases between. The CDR3 is 10 residues long. CDR1 is SGDLS and CDR2 is YYNGEE in the germline V gene. CDR3 nucleotides: TGTGCCAGCAATGGAGACGAGCAGTACTTC. Residues: CASNGDEQYF.

The rearrangement joins TRBV3-1 (or the pseudogene TRBV3-2) to TRBJ1-2, with 10 bases lining up with TRBD1. Germline V lookup: CDR1 LGHDT, CDR2 YNNKEL (reference sequence). With 1 base clipped from V and 5 bases from J, the junction kept 10 bases outside the gene matches. This CDR3 is 17 amino acids long. This CDR3 is CASSQGTGGEIKYGYTF. The CDR3, as DNA: TGTGCCAGCAGCCAAGGGACAGGGGGGGAGATTAAGTATGGCTACACCTTC.

The V and J genes are TRBV25-1 and TRBJ2-7, with D perhaps TRBD1 (5 bases). This CDR3 is built from 12 residues. V was clipped by 7 bases and J by 2 bases, with 9 bases between them. Germline loops: CDR1 MGHDK, CDR2 SYGVNS. As DNA, the CDR3 is TGTGCCAGCAATCAGGGAACCTACGAGCAGTACTTC. Protein sequence: CASNQGTYEQYF.

The chain recombines TRBV27 with TRBJ1-2; TRBD1 matches 7 bases. The CDR3 sequence is 15 residues long. The germline gives CDR1 MNHEY, CDR2 SMNVEV (reference sequence). J gave up 4 bases and V 0 bases, and 5 bases lay outside the gene matches. CDR3 nucleotide sequence: TGTGCCAGCAGTTTATCGAGGGACAGCACCTATGGCTACACCTTC. Residues: CASSLSRDSTYGYTF.

The chain couples TRBV4-2 to TRBJ2-3; 7 nucleotides agree with TRBD2. Germline trimming cut 6 bases from V and 6 bases from J; bases unmatched to any gene: 6. The germline CDR1 and CDR2 sequences are LGHNA and YNFKEQ. The CDR3 runs to 13 residues. Written as DNA, the CDR3 is TGTGCCAGCAGGAGCGGGGCGGGGGATACGCAGTATTTT. Encoded protein: CASRSGAGDTQYF.

This chain uses TRBV9 with TRBJ2-3; TRBD2 is a possible D gene (6 bases). Germline V gene data show CDR1 as SGDLS and CDR2 as YYNGEE. The CDR3 runs 14 residues. The V and J ends lost 2 bases and 2 bases respectively, with 9 bases between them. CDR3 protein: CASSVGGFTDTQYF. Written as DNA, the CDR3 is TGTGCCAGCAGCGTGGGAGGATTCACAGATACGCAGTATTTT.

V gene TRBV5-6 combines with J gene TRBJ2-1; 8 positions match TRBD2. CDR1 is SGHDT, CDR2 YYEEEE, per germline. This CDR3 is 15 amino acids long. V dropped 2 bases and J dropped 7; count of bases not matched to a gene: 8. The CDR3 is CASSLSGTSANEQFF. The CDR3 DNA reads TGTGCCAGCAGCTTATCCGGGACTAGTGCAAATGAGCAGTTCTTC.

The chain uses TRBV5-6 and TRBJ2-3, with TRBD2 matching over 10 bases. In germline, CDR1 is SGHDT, CDR2 YYEEEE. This CDR3 is 17 amino acids long. The trim removed 1 base at V and 1 base at J, leaving 6 bases unmatched. The DNA for the CDR3 is TGTGCCAGCAGCTTGATGCCGGGACTAGCGCGCACAGATACGCAGTATTTT. It specifies CASSLMPGLARTDTQYF.

This sequence joins TRBV28 and TRBJ1-5, with D uncertain. Germline loops: CDR1 MDHEN, CDR2 SYDVKM. The germline V and J ends were trimmed by 1 base and 0 bases, with 10 bases remaining between them. The CDR3 covers 16 residues. The CDR3 DNA reads as TGTGCCAGCAGTTTATCTCAGCGCGGTAGCAATCAGCCCCAGCATTTT. It codes for CASSLSQRGSNQPQHF. The variable domain in full, completed from reference TRBV28 and TRBJ1-5, reads DVKVTQSSRYLVKRTGEKVFLECVQDMDHENMFWYRQDPGLGLRLIYFSYDVKMKEKGDIPEGYSVSREKKERFSLILESASTNQTSMYLCASSLSQRGSNQPQHFGDGTRLSIL.

The genes are TRBV12-3 or TRBV12-4 and TRBJ2-7; no clear D. The V and J ends lost 2 bases and 3 bases respectively, with 8 bases between them. The CDR3 is made up of 13 amino acids. The CDR3 DNA reads as TGTGCCAGCAGTTTAAGTAACGGCTACGAGCAGTACTTC. Its protein product is CASSLSNGYEQYF.

This clone turned up a few times. The chain combines TRBV5-1 with TRBJ1-2; D possibly corresponds to TRBD1 (5 bases). Trimming pared 1 base from V and 5 bases from J, leaving 18 bases between. The germline gives CDR1 SGHRS, CDR2 YFSETQ. CDR3 length equals 16 residues. The CDR3 reads CASSLSLGGSPYGYTF. The CDR3 nucleotides read TGCGCCAGCAGCTTGTCGTTGGGGGGTAGCCCTTATGGCTACACCTTC.

The rearrangement links TRBV24-1 to TRBJ1-1; 11 bases are shared with TRBD1. Germline lookup yields CDR1 KGHDR and CDR2 SFDVKD. The V segment lost 10 bases and the J segment 3 bases; nucleotides outside the gene matches: 0. The CDR3 loop spans 12 amino acids. Written as DNA, the CDR3 is TGTGCCACGGGACAGGGGGACACTGAAGCTTTCTTT. It specifies CATGQGDTEAFF.

The chain couples TRBV11-3 to TRBJ2-7; the match to TRBD1 covers 7 bases. J gave up 7 bases and V 3 bases, and 12 bases lay outside the gene matches. This CDR3 has 15 amino acids. The V gene's germline CDR1 is SGHNT and CDR2 YENEEA. For the CDR3, the DNA is TGTGCCAGCAGCTTCCCTTATGAGGGGGCAGGTGAGCAGTACTTC. It encodes CASSFPYEGAGEQYF.

The V gene is TRBV11-3, the J gene TRBJ2-7; a possible D gene is TRBD1 (5 bases). CDR1 SGHNT and CDR2 YENEEA come from the germline V gene. The CDR3 loop spans 14 amino acids. V was cut by 3 bases and J by 3 bases, with 12 bases left in between. CDR3 bases: TGTGCCAGCAGCTTGCTAGGCCAGGGCTACGAGCAGTACTTC. This codes for CASSLLGQGYEQYF.

The chain carries TRBV2 and TRBJ2-1; 9 positions match TRBD2. The germline V gene has CDR1 SNHLY and CDR2 FYNNEI. V was pared by 4 bases and J by 15 bases, with 10 bases of the junction left unmatched. The CDR3 is made up of 13 amino acids. The CDR3 DNA sequence: TGTGCCAGCAGTGCAATGCGGGAGGGGCCCCGGTTCTTC. It codes for CASSAMREGPRFF. Filled out from reference TRBV2 and TRBJ2-1, the complete variable domain reads EPEVTQTPSHQVTQMGQEVILRCVPISNHLYFYWYRQILGQKVEFLVSFYNNEISEKSEIFDDQFSVERPDGSNFTLKIRSTKLEDSAMYFCASSAMREGPRFFGPGTRLTVL.

This clone was counted once. J is TRBJ1-1 and V is TRBV11-3; a possible D gene is TRBD1 (5 bases). The V end was cut by 1 base, the J end by 6 bases, with 24 bases between. This CDR3 is 18 amino acids long. CDR1 and CDR2 (germline): SGHNT, YENEEA. The DNA of the CDR3 is TGTGCCAGCAGCTTAGGTCTCCCAGGACAACCGTTTTTTTCTGAAGCTTTCTTT. Protein: CASSLGLPGQPFFSEAFF.

This clone was seen only once. This chain joins TRBV7-9 and TRBJ2-7, with no clear D. The CDR3 contains 12 residues. Between the trimmed V and J ends, which lost 5 bases and 2 bases, there was a span of 7 bases. Germline V gives CDR1 SEHNR, CDR2 FQNEAQ (reference sequence). The CDR3 DNA reads as TGTGCCAGCAGCCCATCCCCCTACGAGCAGTACTTC. As protein: CASSPSPYEQYF.

The rearrangement links TRBV5-1 to TRBJ2-7; no clear D. With 1 base removed from V and 2 bases from J, the gap between germline ends came to 13 bases. CDR1 is SGHRS, CDR2 YFSETQ, per germline. There are 15 residues in the CDR3. In DNA form, the CDR3 reads TGCGCCAGCAGCTTGACCGTCGACACAACCTACGAGCAGTACTTC. Its translation is CASSLTVDTTYEQYF. Filled out from reference TRBV5-1 and TRBJ2-7, the complete variable domain reads KAGVTQTPRYLIKTRGQQVTLSCSPISGHRSVSWYQQTPGQGLQFLFEYFSETQRNKGNFPGRFSGRQFSNSRSEMNVSTLELGDSALYLCASSLTVDTTYEQYFGPGTRLTVT.